This passage covers 27 T cell receptor beta chains from one sample sequenced in a study of blood T cell repertoires in COVID-19. Sequenced by immunoSEQ multiplex PCR; TCRdb stores in-frame clones only, minus some. The repertoire holds 450,000 or so clones, approximately 90% seen once, with roughly 0.78% in the top ten. Input material: peripheral blood. These receptors originate from a man aged 18 to 29 with COVID-19, enrolled during active disease.

The chain is built from TRBV9 and TRBJ1-2; tentative D call: TRBD1 (6 bases). CDR3 length: 12 residues. CDR1 SGDLS and CDR2 YYNGEE come from the germline V gene. V shed 4 bases and J shed 8 bases, with 12 bases lying between them. The DNA for the CDR3 is TGTGCCAGCAGCAAACAGGGAGGGGGCTACACCTTC. This encodes CASSKQGGGYTF.

The CDR3 DNA reads TGTGCCAGCAGGGGGGGACAGAATCAGCCCCAGCATTTT. It codes for CASRGGQNQPQHF. The V gene is TRBV2, the J gene TRBJ1-5; 7 nucleotides agree with TRBD1. The germline V gene has CDR1 SNHLY and CDR2 FYNNEI. This CDR3 is 13 amino acids long. The V gene end was trimmed by 6 bases and the J gene end by 4 bases; junction bases not matched to a gene: 3.

The chain employs TRBV29-1 and TRBJ2-5; D not certain. V gave up 0 bases and J gave up 5 bases, with 13 bases separating them. The CDR3 runs 14 residues. Germline CDR1 SQVTM, CDR2 ANQGSEA. Here the CDR3 DNA reads TGCAGCGTTGAAGAGGAGACTCCGGGTGAGACCCAGTACTTC. Translation: CSVEEETPGETQYF.

The CDR3 bases are TGTGCCAGCAGCTTCCGGGACTTGGAAAACATTCAGTACTTC. It specifies CASSFRDLENIQYF. V and J are TRBV21-1 and TRBJ2-4; the table's D call TRBD2 went unverified against the DNA. TRBV21-1 is flagged as a pseudogene. CDR3 length: 14 amino acids.

In regard to this clone: Mismatch with germline at one junction end may stem from a read error. The V and J genes are TRBV7-7 and TRBJ2-1; 7 positions match TRBD2. CDR3 length: 16 residues. CDR1 is SSHAT, CDR2 FNYEAQ, per germline (reference sequence). CDR3 sequence: CASSPMTSSSYNEQFF. CDR3 in DNA: TGTGCTAGCAGCCCCATGACTAGCAGTTCCTACAATGAGCAGTTCTTC.

The chain joins TRBV19 to TRBJ1-1; 7 nucleotides match TRBD1. The CDR3 covers 15 residues. Germline assignment: CDR1 LNHDA and CDR2 SQIVND (reference sequence). V lost 4 bases, J lost 3 bases, and 8 bases stayed unmatched. CDR3 in amino acids: CASSTAGTAYTEAFF. The CDR3 bases are TGTGCCAGTAGTACTGCCGGGACAGCATACACTGAAGCTTTCTTT.

The J gene is TRBJ2-3, the V gene TRBV6-1; 10 nucleotides line up with TRBD1. After removal of 2 bases from V and 4 bases from J, the junction contained 3 bases not matched to a gene. The germline V gene encodes CDR1 MNHNS and CDR2 SASEGT. The length of the CDR3 is 15 residues. This CDR3 reads CASSETGTGADTQYF. The CDR3 DNA follows: TGTGCCAGCAGTGAAACCGGGACAGGGGCAGATACGCAGTATTTT.

The chain employs TRBV18 and TRBJ1-1; TRBD1 matches 7 bases. This CDR3 spans 14 amino acids. Per the germline V gene, CDR1 is KGHSH and CDR2 is LQKENI. J lost 0 bases, V lost 4 bases, and 2 bases had no gene match. CDR3 in amino acids: CASSRDSLNTEAFF. DNA of the CDR3: TGTGCCAGCTCACGGGACAGCCTGAACACTGAAGCTTTCTTT.

This clone was detected once. This rearrangement joins TRBV19 to TRBJ2-1; 9 bases are a match to TRBD1. Germline V CDR1 and CDR2: LNHDA, SQIVND (reference sequence). With V trimmed by 6 bases and J by 3 bases, 3 bases remained unmatched. The CDR3 consists of 14 residues. The CDR3 coding sequence is TGTGCCAGTAGACGGGACAGGGTCTACAATGAGCAGTTCTTC. Translating gives CASRRDRVYNEQFF.

This chain joins TRBV21-1 and TRBJ1-1; TRBD1, as called in the table, went unchecked against the DNA. TRBV21-1 is labeled a pseudogene. The CDR3 spans 15 residues. CDR3 protein: CASSKEGQPNTEAFF. CDR3 nucleotide sequence: TGTGCCAGCAGCAAAGAGGGACAACCAAACACTGAAGCTTTCTTT.

Remarks on this clone: Other nucleotide sequences from this sample produce the same CDR3. V usage is TRBV5-1 and J usage is TRBJ2-5; the D is unclear. The CDR3 loop spans 11 amino acids. Germline values: CDR1 SGHRS, CDR2 YFSETQ. The V gene lost 4 bases and the J gene lost 3 bases, with 4 bases spanning the gap. CDR3 loop: CASSLEETQYF. The CDR3 nucleotides read TGCGCCAGCAGCCTCGAAGAGACCCAGTACTTC.

The rearrangement uses TRBV3-1 (or the pseudogene TRBV3-2) and TRBJ1-6; tentative D call: TRBD1 (6 bases). The germline CDR1 and CDR2 sequences are LGHDT and YNNKEL (reference sequence). This CDR3 region has 13 residues. V was trimmed by 6 bases and J by 6 bases, leaving 9 bases between them. The CDR3 loop reads CASRQGINSPLHF. CDR3 DNA sequence: TGTGCCAGCAGACAGGGAATTAATTCACCCCTCCACTTT.

The chain employs TRBV6-1 and TRBJ1-5; the D gene is possibly TRBD1 (5 bases). V gave up 2 bases and J gave up 1 base, with 12 bases separating them. Germline V gives CDR1 MNHNS, CDR2 SASEGT. The CDR3 has 16 amino acids. CDR3 DNA sequence: TGTGCCAGCAGTGAATTTGTCAGGGAAAGCAATCAGCCCCAGCATTTT. Translating gives CASSEFVRESNQPQHF.

This rearrangement joins TRBV11-3 to TRBJ1-6; 10 bases are shared with TRBD1. Trimming took 5 bases from V and 9 from J; bases not matched to a gene: 1. The CDR3 is 13 residues long. The germline CDR1 and CDR2 sequences are SGHNT and YENEEA. The CDR3 DNA reads as TGTGCCAGCAGCCGGACAGGGGGTTCACCCCTCCACTTT. As protein: CASSRTGGSPLHF. Based on the CDR3 plus reference TRBV11-3 and TRBJ1-6, the full variable domain is EAGVVQSPRYKIIEKKQPVAFWCNPISGHNTLYWYLQNLGQGPELLIRYENEEAVDDSQLPKDRFSAERLKGVDSTLKIQPAELGDSAVYLCASSRTGGSPLHFGNGTRLTVT.

V gene TRBV5-4 combines with J gene TRBJ1-4; TRBD1 agrees at 7 bases. The CDR3 loop spans 14 amino acids. With 2 bases clipped from V and 7 bases from J, the junction kept 5 bases outside the gene matches. CDR1 is SGHNT, CDR2 YYREEE, per germline (reference sequence). CDR3 DNA: TGTGCCAGCAGCTTAGACAGGGTGGGTGAAAAACTGTTTTTT. Translating it yields CASSLDRVGEKLFF.

The gene calls are TRBV5-6 and TRBJ2-7; 7 bases match TRBD2. CDR1 is SGHDT, CDR2 YYEEEE, per germline. V was pared by 3 bases and J by 3 bases, with 3 bases of the junction left unmatched. The CDR3 sequence is 13 residues long. The CDR3 sequence is CASSYGDYYEQYF. The CDR3 DNA sequence: TGTGCCAGCAGCTATGGGGACTACTACGAGCAGTACTTC.

This chain links TRBV2 with TRBJ2-3; TRBD2 matches at 12 bases. The length of the CDR3 is 14 residues. From germline, CDR1 is SNHLY and CDR2 FYNNEI. With 4 bases clipped from V and 7 bases from J, the junction kept 3 bases outside the gene matches. DNA for the CDR3: TGTGCCAGCAGTGCTAGCGGGGGGGTACATACGCAGTATTTT. This translates into CASSASGGVHTQYF.

This clone was detected a few times. The gene calls are TRBV5-1 and TRBJ2-2; 10 positions agree with TRBD2. Germline V gene lookup returns CDR1 SGHRS and CDR2 YFSETQ. The length of the CDR3 is 15 residues. V shed 7 bases, J shed 2 bases, and the junction held 5 bases outside the gene matches. CDR3: CASASGGGNTGELFF. DNA of the CDR3: TGCGCCAGCGCCAGCGGGGGGGGTAACACCGGGGAGCTGTTTTTT.

This clone was recorded only once. The CDR3 is CASSRPGQAVDTQYF. In DNA, the CDR3 is TGTGCCAGCAGCCGACCGGGACAGGCGGTAGATACGCAGTATTTT. The chain couples TRBV3-1 (or the pseudogene TRBV3-2) to TRBJ2-3, with 8 nucleotides matching TRBD1. V was pared by 4 bases and J by 5 bases, with 8 bases of the junction left unmatched. The length of the CDR3 is 15 residues. Per the germline V gene, CDR1 is LGHDT and CDR2 is YNNKEL (reference sequence).

This clone showed up just once. DNA of the CDR3: TGCGCCAGCAGCCCAAGACAGGGGACTGAAGCTTTCTTT. As protein: CASSPRQGTEAFF. The chain employs TRBV5-1 and TRBJ1-1; TRBD1 agrees at 8 bases. The J segment lost 5 bases and the V segment lost 4 bases, leaving 4 bases of the junction unmatched. CDR1 and CDR2 from the germline V gene are SGHRS and YFSETQ. This CDR3 is 13 amino acids long. Variable domain in full (rest from reference TRBV5-1 and TRBJ1-1): KAGVTQTPRYLIKTRGQQVTLSCSPISGHRSVSWYQQTPGQGLQFLFEYFSETQRNKGNFPGRFSGRQFSNSRSEMNVSTLELGDSALYLCASSPRQGTEAFFGQGTRLTVV.

This chain uses TRBV9 with TRBJ2-4; 8 bases map to TRBD1. J was trimmed by 5 bases and V by 4 bases; bases with no gene match: 11. CDR1 SGDLS and CDR2 YYNGEE come from the germline V gene. This CDR3 region has 16 residues. CDR3 in DNA: TGTGCCAGCAGCCCCCGGACAGGGAGTTTCCAAAACATTCAGTACTTC. It encodes CASSPRTGSFQNIQYF.

The gene calls are TRBV29-1 and TRBJ1-4; D might be TRBD1 (5 bases). Trimming took off 4 bases at V and 8 bases at J, with 14 bases between the two ends. The CDR3 extends over 13 amino acids. The germline V gene has CDR1 SQVTM and CDR2 ANQGSEA. CDR3 nucleotide sequence: TGCAGCGTTGGGAACCAGGGCGGCGAAAAACTGTTTTTT. Amino acids: CSVGNQGGEKLFF.

Many counts were recorded for this clone. The rearrangement uses TRBV19 and TRBJ2-7, with TRBD1 matching 12 bases. There are 14 residues in the CDR3. Germline CDR1 is LNHDA and CDR2 is SQIVND (reference sequence). J was trimmed by 5 bases and V by 6 bases; bases with no gene match: 5. The CDR3 DNA follows: TGTGCCAGTAGGGGGGACAGGGGGCCCCACGAGCAGTACTTC. Protein product: CASRGDRGPHEQYF.

The chain has TRBV5-4 and TRBJ1-2; tentative D call: TRBD1 (6 bases). The V end lost 0 bases, the J end lost 7 bases, and 10 bases lay between the germline ends. The CDR3 runs 13 residues. Looked up from germline, CDR1 is SGHNT and CDR2 is YYREEE (reference sequence). CDR3 sequence reads: CASSLDRDGGYTF. CDR3 bases: TGTGCCAGCAGCTTGGACAGGGATGGTGGCTACACCTTC.

In this sample, this clone turned up once. V gene TRBV9 combines with J gene TRBJ2-5, with TRBD1 identical over 10 bases. J gave up 2 bases and V 0 bases, and 4 bases lay outside the gene matches. The germline V gene has CDR1 SGDLS and CDR2 YYNGEE. This CDR3 is 16 amino acids long. Written as DNA, the CDR3 is TGTGCCAGCAGCGTAGCCCGGACAGGGGGTCAAGAGACCCAGTACTTC. Its protein is CASSVARTGGQETQYF.

The J gene is TRBJ2-3, the V gene TRBV5-6; 10 nucleotides match TRBD2. The germline V gene has CDR1 SGHDT and CDR2 YYEEEE. This CDR3 comprises 14 residues. J was trimmed by 3 bases and V by 6 bases; bases with no gene match: 4. CDR3 nucleotides: TGTGCCAGCACCGGGACTAGCGAAACAGATACGCAGTATTTT. Translation: CASTGTSETDTQYF.

The chain is built from TRBV18 and TRBJ2-1; 10 nucleotides line up with TRBD2. The V segment lost 2 bases and the J segment 8 bases; nucleotides outside the gene matches: 3. The germline gives CDR1 KGHSH, CDR2 LQKENI. The CDR3 runs to 14 residues. The CDR3 nucleotides are TGTGCCAGCTCACCATCTAGCGGGGGTGATGAGCAGTTCTTC. It translates to CASSPSSGGDEQFF.